What follows are 5 T cell receptor beta chains derived from one specimen sequenced in a study of spatial heterogeneity in lung cancer. Study outcomes and limitations: Counts of expanded intratumoral alpha and beta TCRs tracked tumor mutation counts.

Specified time point: sample taken at primary tumor resection. No cognate antigen is known for these TCRs. TCRdb re-analysed the 5' RACE reads in MiXCR, keeping a single row per CDR3 protein. The top ten clones hold 25% to 30% of a sample with some 9,800 distinct CDR3 sequences, roughly 54% of them seen once. The sequenced sample was lung tumor tissue, obtained at surgery. Receptors were obtained from a female donor with early-stage non-small cell lung cancer.

V usage is TRBV28 and J usage is TRBJ1-5; D call uncertain. Germline-derived CDR1 and CDR2 are MDHEN and SYDVKM. This CDR3 contains 12 residues. V was cut by 7 bases and J by 2 bases, with 6 bases left in between. This CDR3 is CASTRGNQPQHF. The CDR3 region has the DNA TGTGCCAGCACGAGAGGCAATCAGCCCCAGCATTTT. The complete variable domain, with remaining parts taken from reference TRBV28 and TRBJ1-5, reads DVKVTQSSRYLVKRTGEKVFLECVQDMDHENMFWYRQDPGLGLRLIYFSYDVKMKEKGDIPEGYSVSREKKERFSLILESASTNQTSMYLCASTRGNQPQHFGDGTRLSIL.

V and J are TRBV20-1 and TRBJ2-5; no clear D gene. The germline V and J ends were trimmed by 4 bases and 5 bases, with 11 bases remaining between them. This CDR3 contains 12 residues. The germline gives CDR1 DFQATT, CDR2 SNEGSKA (reference sequence). The CDR3 bases are TGCAGTGCTACATACCCGGACGAGACCCAGTACTTC. This translates into CSATYPDETQYF.

This sequence joins TRBV7-6 and TRBJ2-7; 8 nucleotides line up with TRBD1. Germline values: CDR1 SGHVS, CDR2 FNYEAQ. The CDR3 is 14 amino acids. V was pared by 4 bases and J by 6 bases, with 8 bases of the junction left unmatched. DNA of the CDR3: TGTGCCAGCAGCTATTCGACAGGGGTATCCGAGCAGTACTTC. Its translation: CASSYSTGVSEQYF.

The genes are TRBV7-2 and TRBJ1-1; D remains ambiguous. Germline V lookup: CDR1 SGHTA, CDR2 FQGNSA. The CDR3 length is 15 residues. Trimming stripped 1 base from V and 7 bases from J, with 16 bases between. This chain's CDR3 is CASSLDTAESREAFF. The CDR3 nucleotides read TGTGCCAGCAGCTTAGATACCGCCGAATCTCGTGAAGCTTTCTTT.

This chain connects TRBV30 to TRBJ1-3; D gene uncertain. Trimming took 0 bases from V and 0 from J, leaving 6 bases between them. Germline lookup yields CDR1 GTSNPN and CDR2 SVGIG (reference sequence). The CDR3 has 14 amino acids. CDR3 protein: CAWSVLSSGNTIYF. The DNA for the CDR3 is TGTGCCTGGAGTGTACTATCCTCTGGAAACACCATATATTTT.